The present T cell receptor (beta chain) was sequenced within a study of CD8+ T cells in alopecia areata. This CDR3 has 13 amino acids. With 7 bases clipped from V and 3 bases from J, the junction kept 8 bases outside the gene matches. Germline-derived CDR1 and CDR2 are SQVTM and ANQGSEA. Extracted RNA was reverse transcribed into cDNA, the sequencing template. Method: immunoSEQ multiplex PCR; TCRdb's copy keeps in-frame clones and lacks some. The table has fewer than 200,000 clones, 50% to 60% seen once; the top ten hold about 14%. Sequenced here: CD4+ T cells sorted from blood, sampled at week 0. This receptor was identified in a human donor with alopecia areata. This chain uses TRBV29-1 with TRBJ2-7; 8 positions match TRBD2. DNA for the CDR3: TGCAGCGGGAGCGGGGGCCCCGACTACGAGCAGTACTTC. Encoded protein: CSGSGGPDYEQYF.